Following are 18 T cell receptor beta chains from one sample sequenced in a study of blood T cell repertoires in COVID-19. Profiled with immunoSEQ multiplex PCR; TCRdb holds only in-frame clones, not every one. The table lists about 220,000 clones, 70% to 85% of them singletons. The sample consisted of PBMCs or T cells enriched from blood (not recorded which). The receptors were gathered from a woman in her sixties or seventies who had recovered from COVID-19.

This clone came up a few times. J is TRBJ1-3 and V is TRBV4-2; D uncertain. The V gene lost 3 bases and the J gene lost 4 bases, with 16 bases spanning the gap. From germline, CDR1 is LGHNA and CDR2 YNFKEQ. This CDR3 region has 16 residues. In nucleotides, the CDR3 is TGTGCCAGCAGCCAGGAATCGGGTCTCCGAGGAAACACCATATATTTT. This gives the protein CASSQESGLRGNTIYF.

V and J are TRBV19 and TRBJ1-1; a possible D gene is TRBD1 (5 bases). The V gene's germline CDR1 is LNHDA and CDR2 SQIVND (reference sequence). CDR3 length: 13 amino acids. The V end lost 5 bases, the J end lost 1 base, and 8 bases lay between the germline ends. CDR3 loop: CASSWGRNTEAFF. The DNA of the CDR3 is TGTGCCAGTAGTTGGGGCAGGAACACTGAAGCTTTCTTT.

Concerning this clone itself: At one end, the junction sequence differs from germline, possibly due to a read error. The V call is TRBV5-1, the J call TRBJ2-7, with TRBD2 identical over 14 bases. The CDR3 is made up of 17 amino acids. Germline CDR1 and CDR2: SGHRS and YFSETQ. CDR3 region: CASSLGTSGSLSHEQYF. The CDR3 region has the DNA TGCGCCAGCAGTCTGGGGACTAGCGGGAGCCTCTCCCACGAGCAGTACTTC.

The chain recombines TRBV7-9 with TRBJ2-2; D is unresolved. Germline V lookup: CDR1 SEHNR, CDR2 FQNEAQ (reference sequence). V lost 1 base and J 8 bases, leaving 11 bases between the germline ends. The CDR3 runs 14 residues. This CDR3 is CASSLDGAKGELFF. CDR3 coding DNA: TGTGCCAGCAGCTTAGATGGAGCGAAAGGGGAGCTGTTTTTT.

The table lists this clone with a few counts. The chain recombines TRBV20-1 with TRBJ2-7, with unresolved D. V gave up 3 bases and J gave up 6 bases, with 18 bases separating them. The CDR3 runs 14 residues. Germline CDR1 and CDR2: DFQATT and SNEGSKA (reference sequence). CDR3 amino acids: CSASDVQFITEQYF. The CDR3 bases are TGCAGTGCTAGTGACGTACAGTTTATTACCGAGCAGTACTTC.

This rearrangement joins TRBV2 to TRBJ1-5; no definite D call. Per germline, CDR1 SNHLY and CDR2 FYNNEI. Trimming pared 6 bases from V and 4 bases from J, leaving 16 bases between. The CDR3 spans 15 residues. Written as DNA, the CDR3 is TGTGCCAGCAGCCTACATTCGGGAGTTAATCAGCCCCAGCATTTT. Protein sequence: CASSLHSGVNQPQHF.

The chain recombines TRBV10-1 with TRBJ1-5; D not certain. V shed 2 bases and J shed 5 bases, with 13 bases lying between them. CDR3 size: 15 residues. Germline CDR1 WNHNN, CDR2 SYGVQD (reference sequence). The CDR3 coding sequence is TGCGCCAGCAGTGAGCCCAGATGGGGAGATCAGCCCCAGCATTTT. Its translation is CASSEPRWGDQPQHF.

CDR3 coding DNA: TGTGCCAGCAGTGAAGCGCGGGGAGTTGGCACTGAAGCTTTCTTT. Its protein is CASSEARGVGTEAFF. The V and J genes are TRBV2 and TRBJ1-1; no clear D. The CDR3 sequence is 15 residues long. Trimming removed 0 bases from V and 4 bases from J, with 12 bases in between. The germline CDR1 and CDR2 sequences are SNHLY and FYNNEI.

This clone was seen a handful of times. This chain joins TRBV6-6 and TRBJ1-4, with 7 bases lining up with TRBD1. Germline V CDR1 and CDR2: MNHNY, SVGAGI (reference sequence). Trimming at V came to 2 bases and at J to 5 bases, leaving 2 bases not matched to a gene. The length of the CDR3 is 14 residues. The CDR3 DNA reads TGTGCCAGCAGTTACCTGACAGGGAATGAAAAACTGTTTTTT. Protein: CASSYLTGNEKLFF.

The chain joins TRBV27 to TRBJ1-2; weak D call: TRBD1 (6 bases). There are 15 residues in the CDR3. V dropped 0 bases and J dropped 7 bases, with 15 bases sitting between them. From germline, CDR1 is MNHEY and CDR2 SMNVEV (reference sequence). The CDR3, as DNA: TGTGCCAGCAGTTTATCAGGACAGTTAAAAGGTGGCTACACCTTC. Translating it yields CASSLSGQLKGGYTF.

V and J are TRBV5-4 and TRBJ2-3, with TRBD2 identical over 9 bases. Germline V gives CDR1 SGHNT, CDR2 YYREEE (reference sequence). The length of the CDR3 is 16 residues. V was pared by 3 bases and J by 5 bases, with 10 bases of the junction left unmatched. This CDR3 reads CASSSKSGGRIDTQYF. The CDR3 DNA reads TGTGCCAGCAGCTCCAAAAGCGGGGGGAGGATAGATACGCAGTATTTT.

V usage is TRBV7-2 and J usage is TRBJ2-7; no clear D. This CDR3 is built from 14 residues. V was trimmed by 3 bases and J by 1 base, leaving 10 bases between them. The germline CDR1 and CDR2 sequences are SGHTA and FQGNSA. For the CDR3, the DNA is TGTGCCAGCAGCTTTCGCGCCAGGTCCTACGAGCAGTACTTC. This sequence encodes CASSFRARSYEQYF.

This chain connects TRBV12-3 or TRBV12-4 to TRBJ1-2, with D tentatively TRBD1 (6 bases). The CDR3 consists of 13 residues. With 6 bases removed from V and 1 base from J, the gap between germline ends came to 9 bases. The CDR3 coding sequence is TGTGCCAGCAGAATACAGGGTAACTATGGCTACACCTTC. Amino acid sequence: CASRIQGNYGYTF.

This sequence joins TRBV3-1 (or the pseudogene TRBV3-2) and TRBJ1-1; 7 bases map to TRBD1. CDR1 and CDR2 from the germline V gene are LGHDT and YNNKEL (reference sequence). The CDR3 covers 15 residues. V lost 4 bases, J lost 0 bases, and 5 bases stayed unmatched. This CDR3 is CASSRGTAMNTEAFF. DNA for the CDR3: TGTGCCAGCAGCCGTGGGACAGCTATGAACACTGAAGCTTTCTTT.

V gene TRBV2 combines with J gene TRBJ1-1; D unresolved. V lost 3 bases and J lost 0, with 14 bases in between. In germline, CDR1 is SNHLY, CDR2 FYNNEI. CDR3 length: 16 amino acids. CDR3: CASSERHGYMNTEAFF. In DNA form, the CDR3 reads TGTGCCAGCAGTGAGCGGCACGGATACATGAACACTGAAGCTTTCTTT.

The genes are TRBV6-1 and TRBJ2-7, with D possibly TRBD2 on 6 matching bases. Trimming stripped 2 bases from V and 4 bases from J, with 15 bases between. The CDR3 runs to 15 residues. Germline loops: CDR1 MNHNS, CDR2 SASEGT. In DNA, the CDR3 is TGTGCCAGCAGTGAACCATCCGAGGGGAGGTACGAGCAGTACTTC. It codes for CASSEPSEGRYEQYF.

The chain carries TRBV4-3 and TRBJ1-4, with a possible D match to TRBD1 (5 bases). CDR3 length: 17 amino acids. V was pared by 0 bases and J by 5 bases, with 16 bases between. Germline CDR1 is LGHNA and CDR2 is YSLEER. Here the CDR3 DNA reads TGCGCCAGCAGCCAAGAATCGCAGGGAGGTCGGAATGAAAAACTGTTTTTT. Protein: CASSQESQGGRNEKLFF.

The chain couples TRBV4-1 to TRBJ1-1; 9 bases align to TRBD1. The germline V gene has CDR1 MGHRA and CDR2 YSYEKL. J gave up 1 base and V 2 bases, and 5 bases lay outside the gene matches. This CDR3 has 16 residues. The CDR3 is CASSQPHRGQNTEAFF. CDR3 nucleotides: TGCGCCAGCAGCCAACCGCACAGGGGGCAGAACACTGAAGCTTTCTTT.